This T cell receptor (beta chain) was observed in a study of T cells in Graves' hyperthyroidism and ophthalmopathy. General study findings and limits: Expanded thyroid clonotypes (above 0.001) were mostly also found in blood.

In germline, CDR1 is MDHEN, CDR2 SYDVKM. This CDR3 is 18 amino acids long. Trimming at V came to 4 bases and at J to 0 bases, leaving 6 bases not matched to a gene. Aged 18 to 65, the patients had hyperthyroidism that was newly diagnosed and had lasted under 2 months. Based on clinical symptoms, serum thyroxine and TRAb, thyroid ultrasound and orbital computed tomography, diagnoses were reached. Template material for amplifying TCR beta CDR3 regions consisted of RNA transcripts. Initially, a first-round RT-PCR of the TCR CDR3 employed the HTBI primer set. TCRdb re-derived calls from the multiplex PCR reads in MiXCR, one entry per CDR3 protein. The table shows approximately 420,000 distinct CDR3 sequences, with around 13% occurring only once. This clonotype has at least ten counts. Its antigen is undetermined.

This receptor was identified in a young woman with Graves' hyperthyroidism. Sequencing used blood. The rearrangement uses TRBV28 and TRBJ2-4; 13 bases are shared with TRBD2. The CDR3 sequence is CASSSRTSGSLAKNIQYF. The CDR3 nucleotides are TGTGCCAGCAGTTCACGGACTAGCGGGAGCCTAGCCAAAAACATTCAGTACTTC.